The entry that follows covers one TCR beta chain sequence. Clones were read by immunoSEQ multiplex PCR, and TCRdb kept only the in-frame ones, dropping some. The data contain about 310,000 clones, roughly 85% of them seen just once; the ten biggest clones take up roughly 2.3%. Resolution of symptoms, clearance, or two negative PCRs was present in recovered Cohort 3 donors. The data stem from a study of blood T cell repertoires in COVID-19. Study-level information: Researchers got acute and convalescent COVID-19 samples from the United States, Italy and Spain.

Per the germline V gene, CDR1 is SGHNT and CDR2 is YYREEE (reference sequence). The CDR3 is made up of 16 amino acids. The V gene lost 0 bases and the J gene lost 4 bases, with 16 bases spanning the gap. The sequence was obtained from a man aged 30 to 39 who had recovered from COVID-19. This rearrangement joins TRBV5-4 to TRBJ1-2; maybe TRBD1 (6 bases). What was sequenced was PBMCs or T cells enriched from blood (not recorded which). This chain's CDR3 is CASSLGAGTIVYGYTF. The CDR3 DNA is TGTGCCAGCAGCTTGGGTGCCGGGACAATTGTCTATGGCTACACCTTC. Full variable domain (missing parts from reference TRBV5-4 and TRBJ1-2): ETGVTQSPTHLIKTRGQQVTLRCSSQSGHNTVSWYQQALGQGPQFIFQYYREEENGRGNFPPRFSGLQFPNYSSELNVNALELDDSALYLCASSLGAGTIVYGYTFGSGTRLTVV.